These 20 T cell receptor beta chains were all obtained from the same sample, sequenced in a study of cytomegalovirus exposure and HLA in healthy donors (dated by TCRdb to the late 2010s). The library was produced with the immunoSEQ multiplex PCR assay. For the multiplex PCR, a mixture combining 60 forward primers for TCR Vbeta segments and 13 reverse primers for TCR Jbeta segments was used. TCRdb took this table from immuneACCESS and kept in-frame rearrangements with V and J called. Such tables lack part of the clones; where checked against another copy, unresolved V genes explain under half of the gap, and the rest is unexplained. This sample has about 120,000 clones in its table, and 60% to 85% of those were observed once. The ten largest clones take up about 2.6% of the sample. The specimen sequenced was PBMCs. These receptors were obtained from a woman aged 40 to 50 in good health and CMV-seropositive.

The V gene is TRBV15, the J gene TRBJ2-7, with a possible D match to TRBD1 (6 bases). The CDR3 covers 14 residues. Germline CDR1 and CDR2: LNHNV and YYDKDF (reference sequence). Trimming left V 3 bases short and J 5 bases short, with 14 bases between. The DNA of the CDR3 is TGTGCCACCAGCAGGGACGGCTCAGGGGACGAGCAGTACTTC. Its translation is CATSRDGSGDEQYF.

The chain is built from TRBV7-3 and TRBJ2-1, with a possible D match to TRBD2 (5 bases). The germline V gene encodes CDR1 SGHTA and CDR2 FQGTGA. The CDR3 totals 13 residues. Trimming removed 2 bases at V and 9 bases at J, with 11 bases between. This CDR3 reads CASSLEGFGEQFF. DNA for the CDR3: TGTGCCAGCAGCTTAGAGGGCTTTGGTGAGCAGTTCTTC.

The V call is TRBV6-1, the J call TRBJ2-1; 8 bases are shared with TRBD2. CDR1 is MNHNS and CDR2 is SASEGT in the germline V gene. V shed 7 bases, J shed 7 bases, and the junction held 9 bases outside the gene matches. This CDR3 is 14 amino acids long. Written as DNA, the CDR3 is TGTGCCAGCACCACAGGACTAGCTAGAAATGAGCAGTTCTTC. Translated, it gives CASTTGLARNEQFF.

The chain couples TRBV5-6 to TRBJ1-2; the D is unclear. Germline CDR1 and CDR2: SGHDT and YYEEEE. The V end was cut by 4 bases, the J end by 7 bases, with 11 bases between. The CDR3 is made up of 12 amino acids. Here the CDR3 DNA reads TGTGCCAGCAGCGCGTTGGGAGGTGGCTACACCTTC. It specifies CASSALGGGYTF.

The rearrangement links TRBV7-2 to TRBJ2-7; 9 bases fit TRBD2. The CDR3 has 15 amino acids. Germline V gene lookup returns CDR1 SGHTA and CDR2 FQGNSA. V was clipped by 1 base and J by 3 bases; unmatched bases: 4. The DNA for the CDR3 is TGTGCCAGCAGCTTAGGTAGCGGGGGACTCTACGAGCAGTACTTC. Translation gives CASSLGSGGLYEQYF.

This chain joins TRBV7-8 and TRBJ1-5; 8 bases align to TRBD1. Germline V gene lookup returns CDR1 SGHVS and CDR2 FQNEAQ. The V and J ends lost 1 base and 1 base, in that order; junction bases with no gene match: 15. The CDR3 length is 20 residues. CDR3 in DNA: TGTGCCAGCAGCTTAGGTCACATGGGCCGGGACAGGACCAGCAATCAGCCCCAGCATTTT. Its translation: CASSLGHMGRDRTSNQPQHF.

The V call is TRBV6-5, the J call TRBJ1-5, with D tentatively TRBD1 (6 bases). This CDR3 contains 15 residues. The V gene lost 6 bases and the J gene lost 2 bases, with 14 bases spanning the gap. Germline V lookup: CDR1 MNHEY, CDR2 SVGAGI. The CDR3 region is CASSENHRGNQPQHF. The CDR3 DNA reads as TGTGCCAGCAGCGAGAACCACAGGGGCAATCAGCCCCAGCATTTT.

About this clone: The junction differs from germline at one of its ends, possibly a read error. The J gene is TRBJ1-4, the V gene TRBV4-1; D possibly corresponds to TRBD1 (5 bases). The CDR3 covers 12 residues. Germline CDR1 MGHRA, CDR2 YSYEKL. The CDR3 protein is CASSQDWDSIHF. CDR3 in DNA: TGCGCCAGCAGCCAAGATTGGGACTCGATCCATTTT.

The chain uses TRBV18 and TRBJ1-1; D is uncertain. CDR1 and CDR2 from the germline V gene are KGHSH and LQKENI. V gave up 5 bases and J gave up 4 bases, with 11 bases separating them. The CDR3 sequence is 13 residues long. This CDR3 reads CASSSNGVTEAFF. The CDR3, as DNA: TGTGCCAGCTCATCCAACGGGGTCACTGAAGCTTTCTTT.

The V and J genes are TRBV19 and TRBJ1-3, with unresolved D. The germline CDR1 and CDR2 sequences are LNHDA and SQIVND (reference sequence). V was clipped by 2 bases and J by 7 bases, with 9 bases between them. This CDR3 contains 13 residues. The CDR3 DNA reads TGTGCCAGTAGTATATCGCCACACAACACCATATATTTT. Its protein is CASSISPHNTIYF. The whole variable domain, filled in from reference TRBV19 and TRBJ1-3, reads DGGITQSPKYLFRKEGQNVTLSCEQNLNHDAMYWYRQDPGQGLRLIYYSQIVNDFQKGDIAEGYSVSREKKESFPLTVTSAQKNPTAFYLCASSISPHNTIYFGEGSWLTVV.

The CDR3 DNA reads TGTGCCAGCTCAGGGACAGGGGGCGCGGGCAGCAATCAGCCCCAGCATTTT. Its protein is CASSGTGGAGSNQPQHF. The rearrangement links TRBV18 to TRBJ1-5, with TRBD1 identical over 12 bases. Trimming took 5 bases from V and 1 from J; bases not matched to a gene: 6. Germline loops: CDR1 KGHSH, CDR2 LQKENI. This CDR3 has 17 residues.

The chain couples TRBV4-1 to TRBJ1-1; 7 bases map to TRBD1. The CDR3 loop spans 17 amino acids. With 4 bases clipped from V and 6 bases from J, the junction kept 17 bases outside the gene matches. CDR1 and CDR2 (germline): MGHRA, YSYEKL. CDR3 region: CASSLEARTGINPEAFF. CDR3 nucleotides: TGCGCCAGCAGCCTCGAAGCCCGGACAGGTATAAACCCTGAAGCTTTCTTT.

The CDR3 here is CASSGGQEYGYTF. CDR3 DNA sequence: TGTGCCAGCAGTGGGGGACAGGAGTATGGCTACACCTTC. J is TRBJ1-2 and V is TRBV2; 8 nucleotides align to TRBD1. CDR1 and CDR2 (germline): SNHLY, FYNNEI. This CDR3 is 13 amino acids long. The J segment lost 5 bases and the V segment lost 4 bases, leaving 3 bases of the junction unmatched.

The V and J genes are TRBV25-1 and TRBJ2-2; D is possibly TRBD2 (6 bases). The CDR3 runs 16 residues. V was cut by 2 bases and J by 0 bases, with 10 bases left in between. Germline V gene sequence: CDR1 MGHDK, CDR2 SYGVNS. In DNA, the CDR3 is TGTGCCAGCAGTGAACCGGGAGCGTCGAACACCGGGGAGCTGTTTTTT. This translates into CASSEPGASNTGELFF.

This clone was observed a handful of times. The V and J genes are TRBV28 and TRBJ2-7, with D possibly being TRBD1 (5 bases). The CDR3 runs to 15 residues. CDR1 is MDHEN and CDR2 is SYDVKM in the germline V gene. V dropped 3 bases and J dropped 5 bases, with 17 bases sitting between them. In DNA form, the CDR3 reads TGTGCCAGCAGTTTGTCAGGGAAATCTTCGGACGAGCAGTACTTC. As protein: CASSLSGKSSDEQYF. The full variable domain, its missing parts supplied by reference TRBV28 and TRBJ2-7, is DVKVTQSSRYLVKRTGEKVFLECVQDMDHENMFWYRQDPGLGLRLIYFSYDVKMKEKGDIPEGYSVSREKKERFSLILESASTNQTSMYLCASSLSGKSSDEQYFGPGTRLTVT.

This rearrangement joins TRBV29-1 to TRBJ1-5, with D maybe TRBD1 (5 bases). Germline lookup yields CDR1 SQVTM and CDR2 ANQGSEA. This CDR3 spans 14 amino acids. Trimming shortened V by 8 bases and J by 5 bases, and 19 bases separated the two germline ends. CDR3 coding DNA: TGCAGCTATTCCGAGCAGGGAAGAGATCAGCCCCAGCATTTT. It codes for CSYSEQGRDQPQHF.

V is TRBV5-4 and J is TRBJ2-5; D possibly corresponds to TRBD2 (5 bases). The CDR3 length is 15 residues. V lost 0 bases, J lost 5 bases, and 14 bases lay in between. Germline values: CDR1 SGHNT, CDR2 YYREEE (reference sequence). This chain's CDR3 is CASSLVLGGQETQYF. CDR3 in DNA: TGTGCCAGCAGCTTGGTCCTCGGCGGGCAGGAGACCCAGTACTTC.

This clone was seen only a few times. This chain uses TRBV5-6 with TRBJ2-2; no firm D call. The CDR3 is made up of 16 amino acids. The germline gives CDR1 SGHDT, CDR2 YYEEEE. The germline V and J ends were trimmed by 5 bases and 3 bases, with 17 bases remaining between them. CDR3 in amino acids: CASRSLVGRYTGELFF. The CDR3 DNA is TGTGCCAGCAGGTCCCTAGTTGGCCGGTACACCGGGGAGCTGTTTTTT.

This clone was detected a few times. The chain combines TRBV7-2 with TRBJ2-7; D might be TRBD1 (5 bases). V gave up 5 bases and J gave up 1 base, with 18 bases separating them. The CDR3 is 16 amino acids. The V gene's germline CDR1 is SGHTA and CDR2 FQGNSA. CDR3 region: CASSIRGSPGSYEQYF. The CDR3 DNA is TGTGCCAGCAGCATAAGGGGTAGTCCCGGGTCCTACGAGCAGTACTTC.

The chain recombines TRBV7-8 with TRBJ2-1; D gene uncertain. The CDR3 runs 15 residues. Germline CDR1 SGHVS, CDR2 FQNEAQ. With 3 bases removed from V and 3 bases from J, the gap between germline ends came to 12 bases. CDR3 amino acids: CASSFSSSSYNEQFF. The CDR3, as DNA: TGTGCCAGCAGCTTCTCTAGTTCAAGCTACAATGAGCAGTTCTTC.